Shown below are 2 T cell receptor beta chains from a single sample sequenced in a study of T cells in Graves' hyperthyroidism and ophthalmopathy. TCR beta CDR3 sequences were amplified from RNA transcripts. A set of HTBI primers served as the primers for a first-round RT-PCR of the TCR CDR3. TCRdb reanalysed the multiplex PCR reads using MiXCR and keeps one entry per CDR3 protein. This table has fewer than 650,000 distinct CDR3 sequences, around 50% appearing once. Sequenced material: peripheral blood or thyroid tissue (not recorded which). The origin of the receptors is an adult woman with Graves' disease, either hyperthyroidism or ophthalmopathy (not recorded which).

This clonotype was seen repeatedly, ten times or more. This chain joins TRBV12-3 or TRBV12-4 and TRBJ1-5; no definite D call. The CDR3 is 14 residues long. Trimming removed 5 bases at V and 0 bases at J, with 8 bases between. CDR3 protein: CASSLTDSNQPQHF. CDR3 nucleotide sequence: TGTGCCAGCAGTCTTACAGATAGCAATCAGCCCCAGCATTTT.

CDR3 nucleotides: TGTGCCAGCAGCCCCCCTTGGGCAGCAGATACGCAGTATTTT. This translates into CASSPPWAADTQYF. The genes are TRBV7-2 and TRBJ2-3; D is ambiguous. Trimming left V 5 bases short and J 4 bases short, with 13 bases between. The germline V gene has CDR1 SGHTA and CDR2 FQGNSA. The CDR3 is 14 residues long.